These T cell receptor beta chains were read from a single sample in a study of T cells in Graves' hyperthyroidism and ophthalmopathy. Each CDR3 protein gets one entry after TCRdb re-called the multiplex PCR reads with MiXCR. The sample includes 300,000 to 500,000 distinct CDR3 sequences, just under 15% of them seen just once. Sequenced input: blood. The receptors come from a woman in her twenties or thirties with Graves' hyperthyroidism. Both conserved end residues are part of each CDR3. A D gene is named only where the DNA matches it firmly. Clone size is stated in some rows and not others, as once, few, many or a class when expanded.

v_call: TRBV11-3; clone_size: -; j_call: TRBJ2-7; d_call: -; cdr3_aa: CASSLVFAMSYEQYF; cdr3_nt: TGTGCCAGCAGCTTAGTTTTCGCAATGTCCTACGAGCAGTACTTC
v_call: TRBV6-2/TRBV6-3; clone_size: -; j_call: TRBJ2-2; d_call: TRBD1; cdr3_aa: CASSYSGQGALTGELFF; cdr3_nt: TGTGCCAGCAGTTACTCCGGACAGGGGGCTTTAACCGGGGAGCTGTTTTTT
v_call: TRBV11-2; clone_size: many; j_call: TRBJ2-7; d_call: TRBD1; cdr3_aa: CASSAYDRGYEQYF; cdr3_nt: TGTGCCAGCAGCGCCTACGACAGGGGCTACGAGCAGTACTTC
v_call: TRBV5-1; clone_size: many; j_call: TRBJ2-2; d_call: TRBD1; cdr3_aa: CASSLRQGSTGELFF; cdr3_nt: TGCGCCAGCAGCCTCCGACAGGGGAGCACCGGGGAGCTGTTTTTT
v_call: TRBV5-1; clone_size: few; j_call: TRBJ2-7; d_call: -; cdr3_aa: CASSLYFPGATYEQYF; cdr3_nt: TGCGCCAGCAGCTTGTACTTCCCAGGGGCCACCTACGAGCAGTACTTC
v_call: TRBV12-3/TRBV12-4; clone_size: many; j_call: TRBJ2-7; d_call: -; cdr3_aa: CASSYEQGYEQYF; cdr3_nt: TGTGCCAGCAGTTACGAACAGGGTTACGAGCAGTACTTC
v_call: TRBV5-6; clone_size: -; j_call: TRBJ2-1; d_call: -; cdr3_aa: CASSLEGGPYNEQFF; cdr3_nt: TGTGCCAGCAGCTTGGAGGGCGGGCCCTACAATGAGCAGTTCTTC
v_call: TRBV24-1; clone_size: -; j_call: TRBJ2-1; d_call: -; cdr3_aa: CATSESGSRGPLGQFF; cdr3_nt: TGTGCCACCAGTGAGTCCGGGTCAAGGGGCCCTCTTGGGCAGTTCTTC
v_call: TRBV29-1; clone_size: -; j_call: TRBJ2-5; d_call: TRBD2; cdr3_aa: CSVAGGTIETQYF; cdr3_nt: TGCAGCGTTGCGGGGGGGACTATTGAGACCCAGTACTTC
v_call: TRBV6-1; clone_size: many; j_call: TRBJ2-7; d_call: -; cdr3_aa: CASSEVPGLFTYEQYF; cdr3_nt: TGTGCCAGCAGTGAAGTCCCCGGACTGTTTACCTACGAGCAGTACTTC
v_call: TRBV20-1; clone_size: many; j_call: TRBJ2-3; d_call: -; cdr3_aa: CSVLQDTQYF; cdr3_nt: TGCAGTGTCCTCCAGGATACGCAGTATTTT
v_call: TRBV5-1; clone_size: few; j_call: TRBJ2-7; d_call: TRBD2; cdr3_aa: CASPPGGLAGGRYEQYF; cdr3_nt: TGCGCCAGCCCTCCGGGGGGACTAGCGGGAGGGAGGTACGAGCAGTACTTC
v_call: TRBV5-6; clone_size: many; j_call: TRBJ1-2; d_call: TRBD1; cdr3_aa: CASSWDSAYGYTF; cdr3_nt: TGTGCCAGCAGCTGGGACAGCGCCTATGGCTACACCTTC
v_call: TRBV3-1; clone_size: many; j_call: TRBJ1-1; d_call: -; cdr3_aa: CASTPFEGDTEAFF; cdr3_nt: TGTGCCAGCACCCCTTTTGAAGGGGACACTGAAGCTTTCTTT
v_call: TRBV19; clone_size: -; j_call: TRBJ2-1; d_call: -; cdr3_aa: CASSISGVSSYNEQFF; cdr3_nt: TGTGCCAGTAGTATTTCGGGGGTAAGCTCCTACAATGAGCAGTTCTTC